One sample yielded the 31 T cell receptor beta chains listed below, sequenced in a study of blood T cells in healthy people across ages. The use of a sample-barcoded 5' primer and a J-beta primer mix characterized a second PCR of about 7 to 12 cycles. Via MiXCR, TCRdb re-called the 5' RACE reads, giving one row per CDR3 protein. The sample records about 1.6 million distinct CDR3 sequences, about 35% being singletons. What was sequenced was blood. The source of these receptors is a woman in her thirties in good health.

This chain links TRBV20-1 with TRBJ1-1, with 9 bases matching TRBD1. J was trimmed by 6 bases and V by 3 bases; bases with no gene match: 8. This CDR3 spans 14 amino acids. CDR1 DFQATT and CDR2 SNEGSKA come from the germline V gene (reference sequence). In DNA, the CDR3 is TGCAGTGCTAGCACCGGGACAGGGCTCGCTGAAGCTTTCTTT. Residues: CSASTGTGLAEAFF.

This clonotype was picked up many times. The rearrangement uses TRBV29-1 and TRBJ2-7; D remains unclear. This CDR3 contains 14 residues. V was pared by 1 base and J by 5 bases, with 15 bases between. CDR1 and CDR2 (germline): SQVTM, ANQGSEA. CDR3: CSVEGGFSSHEQYF. CDR3 DNA: TGCAGCGTTGAAGGTGGTTTTTCATCCCACGAGCAGTACTTC.

The rearrangement joins TRBV11-2 to TRBJ2-7, with 10 positions matching TRBD2. The CDR3 loop spans 14 amino acids. CDR1 is SGHAT and CDR2 is FQNNGV in the germline V gene. Unmatched junction bases numbered 5, after V lost 2 bases and J lost 7 bases. The CDR3: CASSLSSGSIEQYF. CDR3 in DNA: TGTGCCAGCAGCTTATCTAGCGGGAGCATTGAGCAGTACTTC.

This chain connects TRBV3-1 to TRBJ2-1, with D perhaps assigned TRBD1 or TRBD2 (5 bases each). The V gene's germline CDR1 is LGHDT and CDR2 YNNKEL (reference sequence). This CDR3 is built from 21 residues. V lost 3 bases and J 0 bases, leaving 27 bases between the germline ends. The CDR3 DNA reads as TGTGCCAGCAGCCAGGGGCCTCCGGGACGGGTACCGAAAAGCTCCTACAATGAGCAGTTCTTC. Amino acid sequence: CASSQGPPGRVPKSSYNEQFF.

V usage is TRBV4-1 and J usage is TRBJ2-1; 9 bases map to TRBD2. Germline V gives CDR1 MGHRA, CDR2 YSYEKL. The CDR3 has 17 amino acids. The V gene end was trimmed by 6 bases and the J gene end by 1 base; junction bases not matched to a gene: 10. The DNA of the CDR3 is TGCGCCAGCAGTCCCGCCTTTAGCGGGGGTTCCTACAATGAGCAGTTCTTC. Translated, it gives CASSPAFSGGSYNEQFF.

The genes are TRBV6-1 and TRBJ2-7, with D perhaps matching TRBD1 (6 bases). The ends were cut back, 1 base at V and 2 bases at J, with 12 bases in the middle. The CDR3 sequence is 15 residues long. In germline, CDR1 is MNHNS, CDR2 SASEGT. Here the CDR3 DNA reads TGTGCCAGCAGTGAAGGGACAGTTGGGACCTACGAGCAGTACTTC. Its translation: CASSEGTVGTYEQYF.

The V gene is TRBV7-3, the J gene TRBJ2-7, with TRBD1 matching over 7 bases. The CDR3 length is 14 residues. The trim removed 5 bases at V and 5 bases at J, leaving 9 bases unmatched. Per germline, CDR1 SGHTA and CDR2 FQGTGA. CDR3 amino acids: CASSPRGQQNEQYF. The CDR3 DNA reads as TGTGCCAGCAGCCCCCGGGGACAGCAGAACGAGCAGTACTTC.

Concerning this clonotype itself: Being one base from a much bigger clone, this may be a read error. The chain employs TRBV20-1 and TRBJ2-5; a possible D gene is TRBD2 (6 bases). CDR3 size: 11 residues. Germline CDR1 and CDR2: DFQATT and SNEGSKA (reference sequence). The V gene lost 5 bases and the J gene lost 3 bases, with 7 bases spanning the gap. The DNA for the CDR3 is TGCAGTGCTGGGGAGGAAGAGACCCAGTACTTC. Encoded protein: CSAGEEETQYF.

This clonotype occurred a few times. The V call is TRBV12-3 or TRBV12-4, the J call TRBJ2-1, with D possibly being TRBD2 (6 bases). Trimming left V 3 bases short and J 5 bases short, with 11 bases between. The CDR3 contains 14 residues. In nucleotides, the CDR3 is TGTGCCAGCAGTTTCCGGGGGATGGACAATGAGCAGTTCTTC. Translating it yields CASSFRGMDNEQFF.

This chain joins TRBV5-6 and TRBJ1-2; possibly TRBD1 for D (6 bases). The ends were cut back, 2 bases at V and 6 bases at J, with 14 bases in the middle. Germline-derived CDR1 and CDR2 are SGHDT and YYEEEE. This CDR3 region has 14 residues. Here the CDR3 reads CASSFKSRTDGYTF. Here the CDR3 DNA reads TGTGCCAGCAGCTTCAAAAGCAGGACAGATGGCTACACCTTC.

The CDR3 sequence: CASSQEGQGGNQPQHF. The CDR3 DNA reads TGCGCCAGCAGCCAAGAAGGACAGGGGGGAAATCAGCCCCAGCATTTT. This chain links TRBV4-1 with TRBJ1-5; 10 bases agree with TRBD1. J gave up 4 bases and V 0 bases, and 3 bases lay outside the gene matches. CDR3 length: 16 residues. Germline CDR1 is MGHRA and CDR2 is YSYEKL.

This sequence joins TRBV6-5 and TRBJ1-1; D may be TRBD1 (6 bases). Per germline, CDR1 MNHEY and CDR2 SVGAGI. V shed 0 bases and J shed 4 bases, with 9 bases lying between them. This CDR3 contains 14 residues. As DNA, the CDR3 is TGTGCCAGCAGTTACTCGAGGGGGAGCACTGAAGCTTTCTTT. Protein: CASSYSRGSTEAFF.

This clonotype was counted between two and nine times. The CDR3 DNA follows: TGTGCCAGCAGCTCGGACAGGGGCCCTGGGGCCAACGTCCTGACTTTC. Translated, it gives CASSSDRGPGANVLTF. The chain is built from TRBV9 and TRBJ2-6, with 9 bases fitting TRBD1. The V gene end was trimmed by 4 bases and the J gene end by 2 bases; junction bases not matched to a gene: 4. Per germline, CDR1 SGDLS and CDR2 YYNGEE. This CDR3 spans 16 amino acids.

This clonotype was seen more than once but under ten times. The rearrangement joins TRBV30 to TRBJ2-3, with 8 positions matching TRBD2. Germline values: CDR1 GTSNPN, CDR2 SVGIG (reference sequence). This CDR3 is built from 13 residues. Losses at the gene ends were 6 bases for V and 2 bases for J; bases not matched to a gene: 4. The CDR3 nucleotides are TGTGCCTGTAGCGGGATTATCACAGATACGCAGTATTTT. Encoded protein: CACSGIITDTQYF.

This sequence joins TRBV28 and TRBJ2-1, with 9 nucleotides matching TRBD2. V lost 7 bases and J lost 8; bases outside the gene matches: 9. Germline loops: CDR1 MDHEN, CDR2 SYDVKM. The CDR3 consists of 14 residues. CDR3 residues: CASTSGTSLDEQFF. The CDR3 bases are TGTGCCAGCACTAGCGGGACCTCCCTGGATGAGCAGTTCTTC.

The genes are TRBV9 and TRBJ1-2, with TRBD1 as a possible D gene (6 bases). This CDR3 has 17 residues. Trimming removed 4 bases at V and 2 bases at J, with 21 bases between. Germline CDR1 and CDR2: SGDLS and YYNGEE. The CDR3 sequence is CASSQYRELGTNYGYTF. In DNA form, the CDR3 reads TGTGCCAGCAGCCAATACAGGGAGTTGGGGACCAACTATGGCTACACCTTC.

The rearrangement uses TRBV28 and TRBJ2-7; TRBD1 agrees at 8 bases. CDR1 MDHEN and CDR2 SYDVKM come from the germline V gene. Trimming at V came to 8 bases and at J to 3 bases, leaving 12 bases not matched to a gene. CDR3 length equals 15 residues. The CDR3 loop reads CASCSLWTGNYEQYF. The CDR3, as DNA: TGTGCCAGCTGTTCGCTTTGGACAGGGAACTACGAGCAGTACTTC. The full variable domain, completed using reference TRBV28 and TRBJ2-7, is DVKVTQSSRYLVKRTGEKVFLECVQDMDHENMFWYRQDPGLGLRLIYFSYDVKMKEKGDIPEGYSVSREKKERFSLILESASTNQTSMYLCASCSLWTGNYEQYFGPGTRLTVT.

This clonotype has only a few counts. DNA of the CDR3: TGTGCCAGCAGTCGCTCCGCGGGACCCTACGAGCAGTACTTC. This translates into CASSRSAGPYEQYF. The chain employs TRBV12-3 or TRBV12-4 and TRBJ2-7, with D perhaps TRBD2 (6 bases). V lost 5 bases and J 2 bases, leaving 13 bases between the germline ends. The CDR3 runs to 14 residues.

The gene calls are TRBV20-1 and TRBJ1-2; TRBD1 might be the D (6 bases). Trimming removed 5 bases from V and 4 bases from J, with 14 bases in between. Per the germline V gene, CDR1 is DFQATT and CDR2 is SNEGSKA (reference sequence). CDR3 length: 13 amino acids. The CDR3 DNA follows: TGCAGTGCTTTCGACAGGCGCCTCTATGGCTACACCTTC. Its protein product is CSAFDRRLYGYTF.

This clonotype was seen a handful of times. This chain uses TRBV11-2 with TRBJ2-3; weak D call: TRBD2 (6 bases). The germline V gene encodes CDR1 SGHAT and CDR2 FQNNGV. Trimming removed 2 bases from V and 0 bases from J, with 12 bases in between. The CDR3 is made up of 16 amino acids. The CDR3 sequence is CASSLWSGPSTDTQYF. CDR3 nucleotide sequence: TGTGCCAGCAGCTTATGGAGCGGGCCTAGCACAGATACGCAGTATTTT.

In its sample, this clonotype was seen a few times. The chain is built from TRBV30 and TRBJ2-1; a weak D match, TRBD2 (5 bases). The CDR3 sequence is 13 residues long. Germline V gene sequence: CDR1 GTSNPN, CDR2 SVGIG (reference sequence). V lost 5 bases, J lost 1 base, and 9 bases lay in between. The DNA of the CDR3 is TGTGCCTGGGGGCGGGCGTCCTACAATGAGCAGTTCTTC. It is translated as CAWGRASYNEQFF.

This clonotype was detected only a few times. The CDR3 DNA reads TGTGCCAGCAGGGGGGACCAGGGGACTGAGCAGTTCTTC. Its translation: CASRGDQGTEQFF. The gene calls are TRBV2 and TRBJ2-1; D might be TRBD1 (6 bases). Germline V gene sequence: CDR1 SNHLY, CDR2 FYNNEI. This CDR3 is built from 13 residues. Trimming cost V 6 bases and J 9 bases, with 15 bases left between them.

This clonotype came up once. The chain joins TRBV12-3 or TRBV12-4 to TRBJ2-3; D unclear. V was shortened by 0 bases and J by 1 base, with 11 bases between the two germline ends. The CDR3 is made up of 16 amino acids. The CDR3 nucleotides read TGTGCCAGCAGTTTAGCGTGGGTAGTGGGCACAGATACGCAGTATTTT. This translates into CASSLAWVVGTDTQYF.

This clonotype was recorded only once. DNA of the CDR3: TGTGCCAGCAGACCGGGACAGGCGACCTGCGAGCAGTACTTC. It translates to CASRPGQATCEQYF. V gene TRBV6-1 combines with J gene TRBJ2-5; 8 bases line up with TRBD1. The J call may not be correct, given that the DNA end is closer to TRBJ2-7. The CDR3 is 14 amino acids. The V gene's germline CDR1 is MNHNS and CDR2 SASEGT.

This clonotype was seen only a few times. V usage is TRBV12-3 or TRBV12-4 and J usage is TRBJ2-1; 9 bases fit TRBD1. This CDR3 has 14 residues. J gave up 9 bases and V 7 bases, and 10 bases lay outside the gene matches. The CDR3 DNA reads as TGTGCCAGCACCAAGCCGGACAGGGGTATTGAGCAGTTCTTC. The encoded protein is CASTKPDRGIEQFF.

The genes are TRBV6-2 or TRBV6-3 and TRBJ2-7, with D unresolved. Germline CDR1 MNHEY, CDR2 SVGEGT. There are 17 residues in the CDR3. Deletions cut 2 bases from V and 2 bases from J, with 19 bases between. In DNA, the CDR3 is TGTGCCAGCAGTTACACCTCGGCCACCCAAAGAACCTACGAGCAGTACTTC. Amino acid sequence: CASSYTSATQRTYEQYF.

This clonotype has a handful of counts. The chain links TRBV9 to TRBJ2-2, with TRBD2 matching 14 bases. Unmatched junction bases numbered 4, after V lost 4 bases and J lost 5 bases. The germline CDR1 and CDR2 sequences are SGDLS and YYNGEE. The CDR3 length is 16 residues. CDR3: CASSPRTSGGTGELFF. DNA of the CDR3: TGTGCCAGCAGCCCACGGACTAGCGGGGGGACCGGGGAGCTGTTTTTT.

This clonotype came up a few times. The chain carries TRBV28 and TRBJ2-7, with 9 nucleotides matching TRBD1. Germline assignment: CDR1 MDHEN and CDR2 SYDVKM. The CDR3 totals 14 residues. The junction had 9 bases not matched to a gene; V was cut back by 6 bases and J by 6 bases. CDR3 amino acids: CASSAGTGSCEQYF. The DNA of the CDR3 is TGTGCCAGCAGCGCCGGGACAGGGAGCTGCGAGCAGTACTTC.

The chain uses TRBV4-1 and TRBJ2-1; 7 bases are a match to TRBD1. V was pared by 3 bases and J by 6 bases, with 8 bases of the junction left unmatched. In germline, CDR1 is MGHRA, CDR2 YSYEKL. The CDR3 spans 15 residues. CDR3 amino acids: CASSHPRDSTNEQFF. The CDR3 DNA follows: TGCGCCAGCAGCCACCCACGGGACAGCACCAATGAGCAGTTCTTC.

This clonotype was observed at least ten times. The chain employs TRBV29-1 and TRBJ2-1; TRBD2 agrees at 13 bases. Trimming took 8 bases from V and 9 from J; bases not matched to a gene: 10. Germline loops: CDR1 SQVTM, CDR2 ANQGSEA. The CDR3 runs to 14 residues. CDR3 bases: TGCAGCCTATATACTAGCGGGAGGGGTTTTGAGCAGTTCTTC. It codes for CSLYTSGRGFEQFF.

The J gene is TRBJ2-1, the V gene TRBV11-3; 7 bases fit TRBD1. CDR3 size: 13 residues. Germline V CDR1 and CDR2: SGHNT, YENEEA. Trimming removed 6 bases from V and 10 bases from J; junction bases left unmatched: 9. CDR3: CASSGQVTREQFF. Written as DNA, the CDR3 is TGTGCCAGCAGTGGACAGGTTACAAGGGAGCAGTTCTTC.